These 4 T cell receptor beta chains were sequenced from one sample in a study of CXCR3-negative and CXCR3-positive naive CD8 T cells. Through 5' RACE with UMI labels, the TRB cDNA libraries were prepared. TCRdb re-called the 5' RACE reads and catalogs CDR3 proteins one per entry, DNA excluded. This sample's table has 100,000 to 150,000 distinct CDR3 sequences. The sample taken for sequencing was naive CXCR3- CD8+ T cells from blood. Subset given: CD45RO-CCR7+CD27+CD95- naive CD8+ T cells lacking CXCR3 (TNR3-). Receptors originate from a human donor in good health. Some clones in this sample may be carry-over from other donors' samples.

This rearrangement joins TRBV3-1 to TRBJ2-3; TCRdb's D call, TRBD2, is unchecked because there is no DNA. The germline V gene encodes CDR1 LGHDT and CDR2 YNNKEL (reference sequence). The CDR3 totals 17 residues. The CDR3 here is CASSQERPSGSTDTQYF.

This chain uses TRBV6-1 with TRBJ1-1; TCRdb proposes TRBD1, but this gene call is untestable without DNA. Germline CDR1 is MNHNS and CDR2 is SASEGT. This CDR3 has 14 residues. CDR3 sequence: CASSEDRGDTEAFF.

The chain recombines TRBV29-1 with TRBJ2-1; checking the TCRdb D call of TRBD2 is not possible without DNA. The CDR3 is made up of 14 amino acids. From germline, CDR1 is SQVTM and CDR2 ANQGSEA. The chain's CDR3 is CSGVAGASYNEQFF.

The rearrangement uses TRBV12-3 or TRBV12-4 and TRBJ2-1. The CDR3 extends over 16 amino acids. The CDR3 sequence is CASSPVGEKSYNEQFF.